This TCR beta chain was retrieved from a study of OX40 agonist ivuxolimab in advanced cancers. Study as a whole: At 0.01 to 10 mg/kg, ivuxolimab was administered intravenously to patients every 2 weeks. Prior anti-PD-1, anti-PD-L1 or anti-CTLA-4 therapy was allowed; 30% to 40% had some.

CDR1 KGHSH and CDR2 LQKENI come from the germline V gene. The CDR3 is 14 amino acids. V was trimmed by 6 bases and J by 0 bases, leaving 11 bases between them. This table comes from immunoSEQ multiplex PCR, and its TCRdb copy is limited to in-frame clones, with some not included. In the table there are more than 60,000 clones, 86% of which are singletons. The rearrangement links TRBV18 to TRBJ2-5; D unclear. The material was CD4+ or CD8+ T cells sorted from blood, obtained in a trial of the OX40 agonist ivuxolimab. The sequence was collected from an adult with an advanced solid tumor such as melanoma, head and neck, liver or kidney cancer. The CDR3 DNA follows: TGTGCCAGCTCCCATTCCTTGTACCAAGAGACCCAGTACTTC. As protein: CASSHSLYQETQYF. The whole variable domain, filled in from reference TRBV18 and TRBJ2-5, reads NAGVMQNPRHLVRRRGQEARLRCSPMKGHSHVYWYRQLPEEGLKFMVYLQKENIIDESGMPKERFSAEFPKEGPSILRIQQVVRGDSAAYFCASSHSLYQETQYFGPGTRLLVL.